This T cell receptor (beta chain) was sequenced during a study of shared clonotypes between healthy human individuals. Broader study findings: A handful of donors showed sharing of around 5.3% of naive CD4 clonotypes.

Regarding this clone: Its specificity is not known. Other DNA sequences in this specimen translate into the identical CDR3.

Naive CD8 cells lacked CD45RO, underwent positive selection for CCR7 and left out terminally differentiated effector memory CD45RA+ cells. Everyone who donated was a Caucasian adult who lived in Nashville, Tennessee. Measured with immunoSEQ multiplex PCR; TCRdb has only the in-frame clones, and not every one. The sample shows hundreds of thousands of clones, around 95% of them seen only once. Sequencing used naive CD8+ T cells sorted from blood. This TCR was sampled from a woman in her twenties or thirties in good health.

The CDR3 region is CASSPWTGSYEQYF. The CDR3 DNA reads TGTGCCAGCAGCCCTTGGACGGGCTCCTACGAGCAGTACTTC. The V gene is TRBV5-5, the J gene TRBJ2-7, with D unclear. Germline CDR1 and CDR2: SGHKS and YYEKEE (reference sequence). The V gene lost 4 bases and the J gene lost 0 bases, with 11 bases spanning the gap. This CDR3 contains 14 residues.